This T cell receptor beta chain comes out of a study of T cell clonality in common variable immunodeficiency. Findings and caveats of the study: T cell subpopulation sequencing would be needed to explain CVID clonality. Compared with controls, CVID subjects had fewer shared TCRbeta clones.

This clone was seen repeatedly, ten times or more. Its antigen is undetermined. The CDR3 end lies 3 residues beyond the end of the read and is filled in from the germline J gene. CDR3 length equals 14 residues. V dropped 3 bases and J dropped 3 bases, with 12 bases sitting between them. Per the germline V gene, CDR1 is DFQATT and CDR2 is SNEGSKA (reference sequence). Method: immunoSEQ multiplex PCR; TCRdb's copy keeps in-frame clones and lacks some. The sample includes roughly 50,000 clones, none of them occurring once. The chain joins TRBV20-1 to TRBJ1-5; D gene uncertain. The receptor's source is a person aged 18 to 70 in good health. The specimen was peripheral blood mononuclear cells. CDR3 sequence reads: CSASAAEDNQPQHF. The CDR3 DNA, read in part, is TGCAGTGCTAGCGCGGCGGAAGACAATCAGCCC.